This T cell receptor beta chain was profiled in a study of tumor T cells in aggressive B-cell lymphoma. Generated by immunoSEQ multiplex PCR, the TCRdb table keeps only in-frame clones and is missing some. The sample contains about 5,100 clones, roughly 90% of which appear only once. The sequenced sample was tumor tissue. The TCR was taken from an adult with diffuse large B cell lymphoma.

The CDR3 spells CASTKSPGSPYEQYF. CDR3 DNA sequence: TGTGCCAGCACCAAGTCCCCAGGGTCCCCCTACGAGCAGTACTTC. V and J are TRBV6-1 and TRBJ2-5; D is perhaps TRBD1 (5 bases). The last part of the DNA fits TRBJ2-7 better; the J call may be wrong. CDR3 size: 15 residues. CDR1 MNHNS and CDR2 SASEGT come from the germline V gene.